These 11 T cell receptor beta chains originate from one sample sequenced in a study of blood T cell repertoires in COVID-19. Here immunoSEQ multiplex PCR was the method, and the copy in TCRdb shows in-frame clones only, minus some. Of fewer than 300,000 clones listed, around 82% were seen once; the top ten hold roughly 3%. Sequenced input: peripheral blood. The receptors were gathered from a woman between 18 and 29 years old with acute or convalescent COVID-19.

The rearrangement joins TRBV7-2 to TRBJ2-3; 8 bases line up with TRBD2. The trim removed 5 bases at V and 0 bases at J, leaving 13 bases unmatched. The CDR3 extends over 18 amino acids. Looked up from germline, CDR1 is SGHTA and CDR2 is FQGNSA. Written as DNA, the CDR3 is TGTGCCAGCAGCCACCGGACTAGCATATCAACGAGCACAGATACGCAGTATTTT. Protein product: CASSHRTSISTSTDTQYF.

The chain combines TRBV24-1 with TRBJ2-7, with D perhaps TRBD1 (5 bases). V lost 4 bases, J lost 5 bases, and 17 bases lay in between. The CDR3 length is 15 residues. Germline CDR1 reads KGHDR; CDR2 reads SFDVKD. The CDR3 DNA is TGTGCCACCAGTGACAACCAGGGCTTGGTCCACGAGCAGTACTTC. Protein sequence: CATSDNQGLVHEQYF.

The J gene is TRBJ2-4, the V gene TRBV28, with D maybe TRBD1 (5 bases). There are 14 residues in the CDR3. V dropped 3 bases and J dropped 7 bases, with 13 bases sitting between them. The germline V gene encodes CDR1 MDHEN and CDR2 SYDVKM. CDR3 in amino acids: CASSFGQGGNIQYF. Here the CDR3 DNA reads TGTGCCAGCAGTTTTGGGCAGGGTGGGAACATTCAGTACTTC.

The rearrangement links TRBV7-9 to TRBJ1-1; D is undetermined. This CDR3 is 12 amino acids long. Deletions cut 2 bases from V and 1 base from J, with 2 bases between. CDR1 is SEHNR, CDR2 FQNEAQ, per germline (reference sequence). The CDR3 DNA reads TGTGCCAGCAGCTTACAGAACACTGAAGCTTTCTTT. Residues: CASSLQNTEAFF.

The chain combines TRBV6-5 with TRBJ2-2; TRBD2 might be the D (6 bases). The germline V gene encodes CDR1 MNHEY and CDR2 SVGAGI. V was clipped by 11 bases and J by 2 bases, with 12 bases between them. This CDR3 contains 13 residues. As DNA, the CDR3 is TGTGCCGGCCGGGACTTAAACACCGGGGAGCTGTTTTTT. Its translation is CAGRDLNTGELFF.

This chain uses TRBV18 with TRBJ2-7; TRBD2 aligns across 8 bases. CDR1 is KGHSH and CDR2 is LQKENI in the germline V gene. V was clipped by 6 bases and J by 4 bases; unmatched bases: 14. The CDR3 length is 16 residues. The chain's CDR3 is CASSTFGGGLRYEQYF. The CDR3 region has the DNA TGTGCCAGCTCCACCTTCGGCGGGGGGTTGCGGTACGAGCAGTACTTC.

The chain recombines TRBV27 with TRBJ2-5; 7 nucleotides align to TRBD1. The V segment lost 5 bases and the J segment 2 bases; nucleotides outside the gene matches: 5. This CDR3 is built from 14 residues. The germline CDR1 and CDR2 sequences are MNHEY and SMNVEV (reference sequence). CDR3 sequence: CASSPGQVQETQYF. Here the CDR3 DNA reads TGTGCCAGCAGTCCCGGACAGGTACAAGAGACCCAGTACTTC.

This chain joins TRBV19 and TRBJ1-1; 9 bases match TRBD1. V dropped 4 bases and J dropped 1; count of bases not matched to a gene: 7. The CDR3 loop spans 16 amino acids. The germline V gene encodes CDR1 LNHDA and CDR2 SQIVND (reference sequence). In DNA form, the CDR3 reads TGTGCCAGTAGTAGGGGGACAGGGCTTAAGAACACTGAAGCTTTCTTT. It yields the protein CASSRGTGLKNTEAFF.

This chain uses TRBV19 with TRBJ2-3; D possibly corresponds to TRBD2 (5 bases). Germline values: CDR1 LNHDA, CDR2 SQIVND (reference sequence). V shed 3 bases and J shed 0 bases, with 10 bases lying between them. This CDR3 has 15 residues. The CDR3 spells CASSMIGSSTDTQYF. The CDR3 DNA reads as TGTGCCAGTAGTATGATAGGGAGTAGCACAGATACGCAGTATTTT.

The CDR3: CASSDRDSPYEQYF. Written as DNA, the CDR3 is TGTGCCAGCAGTGACCGGGACAGTCCCTACGAGCAGTACTTC. The rearrangement joins TRBV9 to TRBJ2-7; 7 nucleotides line up with TRBD1. The CDR3 is 14 amino acids. V was pared by 5 bases and J by 2 bases, with 7 bases of the junction left unmatched. Germline V CDR1 and CDR2: SGDLS, YYNGEE.

The CDR3 DNA sequence: TGTGCCAGCAGCTTAGGCCTTCACAGGGGGTTTCCCTACGAGCAGTACTTC. Protein sequence: CASSLGLHRGFPYEQYF. The rearrangement links TRBV7-2 to TRBJ2-7, with 8 bases lining up with TRBD1. The CDR3 runs 17 residues. Germline-derived CDR1 and CDR2 are SGHTA and FQGNSA. The junction had 10 bases not matched to a gene; V was cut back by 1 base and J by 2 bases.